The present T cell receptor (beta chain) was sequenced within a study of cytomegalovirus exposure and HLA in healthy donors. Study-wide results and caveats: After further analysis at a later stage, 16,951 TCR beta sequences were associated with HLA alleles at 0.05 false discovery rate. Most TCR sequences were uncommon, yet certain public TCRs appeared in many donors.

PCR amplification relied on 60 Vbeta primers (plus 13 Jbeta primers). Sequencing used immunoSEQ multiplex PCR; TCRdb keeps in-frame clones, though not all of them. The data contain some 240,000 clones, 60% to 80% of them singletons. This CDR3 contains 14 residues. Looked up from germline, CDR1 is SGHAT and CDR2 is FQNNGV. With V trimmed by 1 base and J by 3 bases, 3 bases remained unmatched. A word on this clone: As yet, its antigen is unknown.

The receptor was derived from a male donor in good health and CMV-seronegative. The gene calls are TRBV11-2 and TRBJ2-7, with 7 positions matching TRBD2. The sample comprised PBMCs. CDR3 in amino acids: CASSLGGGNYEQYF. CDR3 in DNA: TGTGCCAGCAGCTTAGGCGGGGGTAACTACGAGCAGTACTTC.